This T cell receptor beta chain was recorded in a study of blood T cell repertoires in COVID-19. Across the study: Spain, Italy and the United States supplied samples that represented acute and convalescent COVID-19. The analysed material was cDNA or gDNA that came from T cells, B-cell-depleted T cells, or PBMCs.

Original analysis: The assay estimated nucleated cells by amplifying reference gene primers. Sequencing was performed with immunoSEQ multiplex PCR; in TCRdb, only in-frame clones are kept and a portion is missing. The V and J calls and clone size are taken from that table; D and trimming were inferred from the DNA. The sample records fewer than 150,000 clones, 82% being singletons. Germline-derived CDR1 and CDR2 are KGHDR and SFDVKD. This CDR3 has 15 residues. Trimming shortened V by 5 bases and J by 2 bases, and 15 bases separated the two germline ends. The genes are TRBV24-1 and TRBJ2-7; maybe TRBD1 (5 bases). Specimen: peripheral blood. This clonotype originated in a woman aged 80 or older with acute or convalescent COVID-19. The CDR3 sequence is CATSVDSRIPYEQYF. The DNA for the CDR3 is TGTGCCACCAGTGTTGACAGTAGGATACCCTACGAGCAGTACTTC.